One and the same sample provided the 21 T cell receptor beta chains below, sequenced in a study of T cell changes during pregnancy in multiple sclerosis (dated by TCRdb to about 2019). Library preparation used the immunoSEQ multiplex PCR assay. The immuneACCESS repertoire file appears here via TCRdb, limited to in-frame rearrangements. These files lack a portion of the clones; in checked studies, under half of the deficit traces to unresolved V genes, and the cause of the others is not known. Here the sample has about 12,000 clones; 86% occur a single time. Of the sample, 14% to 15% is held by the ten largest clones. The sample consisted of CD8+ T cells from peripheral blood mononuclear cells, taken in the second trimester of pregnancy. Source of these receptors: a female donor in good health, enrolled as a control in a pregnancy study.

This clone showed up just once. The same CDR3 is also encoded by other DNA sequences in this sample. The CDR3, as DNA: TGTGCCAGCAGCTTAGGACAGGGGGACACTGAAGCTTTCTTT. This translates into CASSLGQGDTEAFF. The chain couples TRBV7-9 to TRBJ1-1; TRBD1 aligns across 9 bases. Germline CDR1 SEHNR, CDR2 FQNEAQ (reference sequence). This CDR3 comprises 14 residues. V trimming: 1 base; J trimming: 3 bases; junction bases outside the gene matches: 0.

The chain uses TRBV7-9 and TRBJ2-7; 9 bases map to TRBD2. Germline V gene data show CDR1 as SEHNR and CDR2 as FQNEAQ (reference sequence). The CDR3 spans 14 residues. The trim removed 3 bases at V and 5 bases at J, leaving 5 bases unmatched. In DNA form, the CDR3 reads TGTGCCAGCAGCTTTAGCGGGAGTCGCGACGAGCAGTACTTC. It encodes CASSFSGSRDEQYF.

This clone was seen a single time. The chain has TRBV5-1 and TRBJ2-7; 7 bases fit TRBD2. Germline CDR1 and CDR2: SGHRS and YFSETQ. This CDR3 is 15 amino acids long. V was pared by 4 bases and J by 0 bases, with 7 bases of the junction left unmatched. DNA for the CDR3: TGCGCCAGCAGCCGGGACGGGAGGAGCTCCTACGAGCAGTACTTC. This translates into CASSRDGRSSYEQYF.

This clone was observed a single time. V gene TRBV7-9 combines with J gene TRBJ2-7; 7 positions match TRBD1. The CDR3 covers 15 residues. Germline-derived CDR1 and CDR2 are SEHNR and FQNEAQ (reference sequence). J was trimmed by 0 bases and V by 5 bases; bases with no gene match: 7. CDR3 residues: CASSPPDRYSYEQYF. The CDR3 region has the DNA TGTGCCAGCAGCCCTCCGGACAGGTACTCCTACGAGCAGTACTTC.

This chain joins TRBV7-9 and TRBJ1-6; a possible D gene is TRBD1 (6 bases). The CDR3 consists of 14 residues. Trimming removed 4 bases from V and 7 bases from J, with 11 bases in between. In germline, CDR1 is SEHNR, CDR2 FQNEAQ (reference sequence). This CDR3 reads CASSSEGHNSPLHF. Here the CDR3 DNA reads TGTGCCAGCAGCTCAGAGGGACACAATTCACCCCTCCACTTT.

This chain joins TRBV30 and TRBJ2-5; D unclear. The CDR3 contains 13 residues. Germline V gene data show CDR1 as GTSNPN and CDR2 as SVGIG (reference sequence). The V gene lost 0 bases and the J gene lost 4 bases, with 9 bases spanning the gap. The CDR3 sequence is CAWSVGAVETQYF. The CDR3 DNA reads TGTGCCTGGAGTGTAGGTGCGGTAGAGACCCAGTACTTC.

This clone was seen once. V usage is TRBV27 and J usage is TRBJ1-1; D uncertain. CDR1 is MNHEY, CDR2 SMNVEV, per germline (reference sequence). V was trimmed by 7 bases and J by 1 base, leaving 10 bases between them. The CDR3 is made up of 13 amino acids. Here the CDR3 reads CASMLTGNTEAFF. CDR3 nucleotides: TGTGCCAGCATGTTGACGGGGAACACTGAAGCTTTCTTT.

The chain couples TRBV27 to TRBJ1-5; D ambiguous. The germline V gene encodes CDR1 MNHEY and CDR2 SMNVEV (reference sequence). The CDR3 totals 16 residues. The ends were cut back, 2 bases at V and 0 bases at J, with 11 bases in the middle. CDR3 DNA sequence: TGTGCCAGCAGTTTAGGGTCGGGGTATAGCAATCAGCCCCAGCATTTT. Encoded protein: CASSLGSGYSNQPQHF.

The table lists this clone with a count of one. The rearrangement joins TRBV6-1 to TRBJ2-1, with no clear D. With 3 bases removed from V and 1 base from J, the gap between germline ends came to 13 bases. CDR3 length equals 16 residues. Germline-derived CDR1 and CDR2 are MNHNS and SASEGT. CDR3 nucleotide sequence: TGTGCCAGCAGTGACCGATACAGATTTTCCTACAATGAGCAGTTCTTC. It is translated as CASSDRYRFSYNEQFF.

CDR3 coding DNA: TGTGCCAGCAGTATTAGCGGGGCAAGCTCCTACAATGAGCAGTTCTTC. Translation: CASSISGASSYNEQFF. This chain connects TRBV2 to TRBJ2-1; 8 bases line up with TRBD2. CDR3 length equals 16 residues. V gave up 5 bases and J gave up 0 bases; unmatched junction bases: 6. Per the germline V gene, CDR1 is SNHLY and CDR2 is FYNNEI.

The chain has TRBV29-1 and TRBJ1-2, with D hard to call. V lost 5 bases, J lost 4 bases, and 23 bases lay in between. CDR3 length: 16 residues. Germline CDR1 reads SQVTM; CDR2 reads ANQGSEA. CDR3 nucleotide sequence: TGCAGCGTTCCTCCTGCCCCTTTCAAGCCGTTCTATGGCTACACCTTC. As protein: CSVPPAPFKPFYGYTF.

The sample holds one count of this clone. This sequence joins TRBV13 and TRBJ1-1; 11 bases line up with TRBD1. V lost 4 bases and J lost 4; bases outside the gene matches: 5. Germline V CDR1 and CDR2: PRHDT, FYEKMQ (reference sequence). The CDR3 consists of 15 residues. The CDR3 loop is CASSSDRGLATEAFF. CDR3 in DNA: TGTGCCAGCAGCTCGGACAGGGGGCTCGCCACTGAAGCTTTCTTT.

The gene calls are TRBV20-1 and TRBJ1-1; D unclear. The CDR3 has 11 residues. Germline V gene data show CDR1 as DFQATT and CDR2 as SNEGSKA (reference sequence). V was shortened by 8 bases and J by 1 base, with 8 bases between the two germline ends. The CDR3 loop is CSLPRNTEAFF. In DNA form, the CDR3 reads TGCAGTTTGCCTAGGAACACTGAAGCTTTCTTT.

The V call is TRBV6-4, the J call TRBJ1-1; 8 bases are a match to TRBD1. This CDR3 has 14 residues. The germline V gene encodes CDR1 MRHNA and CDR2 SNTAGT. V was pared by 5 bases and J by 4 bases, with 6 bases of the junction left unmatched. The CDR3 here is CASSPGQDVTEAFF. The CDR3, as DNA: TGTGCCAGCAGTCCGGGACAGGACGTCACTGAAGCTTTCTTT.

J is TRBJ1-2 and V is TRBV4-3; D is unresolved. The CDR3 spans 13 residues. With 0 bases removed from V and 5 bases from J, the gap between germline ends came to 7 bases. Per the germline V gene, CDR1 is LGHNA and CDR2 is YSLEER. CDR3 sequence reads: CASSQEREYGYTF. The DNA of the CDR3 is TGCGCCAGCAGCCAAGAGAGGGAGTATGGCTACACCTTC.

For the CDR3, the DNA is TGTGCCAGCAGCTTAGCAGGGGAGGCCAACAATGAGCAGTTCTTC. Its translation: CASSLAGEANNEQFF. The chain carries TRBV7-8 and TRBJ2-1; tentatively, D is TRBD2 (6 bases). V lost 0 bases and J lost 5, with 11 bases in between. Germline loops: CDR1 SGHVS, CDR2 FQNEAQ. The CDR3 consists of 15 residues.

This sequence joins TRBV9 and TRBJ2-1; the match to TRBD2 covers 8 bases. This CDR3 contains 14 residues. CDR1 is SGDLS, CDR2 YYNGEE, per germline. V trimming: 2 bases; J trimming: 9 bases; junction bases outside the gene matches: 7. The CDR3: CASSVSGSTGEQFF. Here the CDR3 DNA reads TGTGCCAGCAGCGTCAGCGGGAGCACGGGTGAGCAGTTCTTC. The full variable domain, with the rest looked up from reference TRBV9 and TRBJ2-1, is DSGVTQTPKHLITATGQRVTLRCSPRSGDLSVYWYQQSLDQGLQFLIQYYNGEERAKGNILERFSAQQFPDLHSELNLSSLELGDSALYFCASSVSGSTGEQFFGPGTRLTVL.

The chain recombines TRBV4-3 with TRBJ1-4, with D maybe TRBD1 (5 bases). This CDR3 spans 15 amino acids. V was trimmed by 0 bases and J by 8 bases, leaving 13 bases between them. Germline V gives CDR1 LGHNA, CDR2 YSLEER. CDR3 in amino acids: CASSQEGRVGEKLFF. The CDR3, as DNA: TGCGCCAGCAGCCAAGAGGGCAGGGTGGGGGAAAAACTGTTTTTT.

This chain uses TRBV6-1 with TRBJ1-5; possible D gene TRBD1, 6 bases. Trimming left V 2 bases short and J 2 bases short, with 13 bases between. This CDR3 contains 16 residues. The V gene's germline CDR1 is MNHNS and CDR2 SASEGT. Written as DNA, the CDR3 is TGTGCCAGCAGTGAATTGATGGGGGCAGGCAATCAGCCCCAGCATTTT. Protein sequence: CASSELMGAGNQPQHF.

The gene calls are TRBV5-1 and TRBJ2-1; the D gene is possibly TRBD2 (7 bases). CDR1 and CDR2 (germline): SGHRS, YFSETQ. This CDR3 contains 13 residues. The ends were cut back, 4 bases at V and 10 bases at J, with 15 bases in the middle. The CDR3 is CASSEGGSGEQFF. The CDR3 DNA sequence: TGCGCCAGCAGCGAGGGGGGGAGCGGCGAGCAGTTCTTC.

The CDR3 spells CASTPPYEQFF. The DNA of the CDR3 is TGTGCCAGCACCCCCCCCTATGAGCAGTTCTTC. This chain links TRBV7-9 with TRBJ2-1; unclear D gene. This CDR3 contains 11 residues. V gave up 7 bases and J gave up 8 bases, with 9 bases separating them. CDR1 is SEHNR, CDR2 FQNEAQ, per germline (reference sequence).